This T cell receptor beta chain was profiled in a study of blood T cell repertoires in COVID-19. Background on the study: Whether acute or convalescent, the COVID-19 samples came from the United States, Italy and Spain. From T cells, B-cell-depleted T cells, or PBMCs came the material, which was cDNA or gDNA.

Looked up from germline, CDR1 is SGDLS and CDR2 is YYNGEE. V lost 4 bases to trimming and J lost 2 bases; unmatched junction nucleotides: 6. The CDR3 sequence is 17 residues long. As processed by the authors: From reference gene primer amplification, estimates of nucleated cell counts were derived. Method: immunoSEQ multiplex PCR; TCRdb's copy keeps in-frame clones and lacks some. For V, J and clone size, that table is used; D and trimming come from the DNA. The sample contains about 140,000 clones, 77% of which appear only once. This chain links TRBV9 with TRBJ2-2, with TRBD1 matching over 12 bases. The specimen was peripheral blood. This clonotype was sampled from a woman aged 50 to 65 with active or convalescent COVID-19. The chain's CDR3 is CASSLTGTGGNTGELFF. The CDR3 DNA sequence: TGTGCCAGCAGCTTGACCGGGACAGGGGGCAACACCGGGGAGCTGTTTTTT. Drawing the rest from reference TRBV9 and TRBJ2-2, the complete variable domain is DSGVTQTPKHLITATGQRVTLRCSPRSGDLSVYWYQQSLDQGLQFLIQYYNGEERAKGNILERFSAQQFPDLHSELNLSSLELGDSALYFCASSLTGTGGNTGELFFGEGSRLTVL.